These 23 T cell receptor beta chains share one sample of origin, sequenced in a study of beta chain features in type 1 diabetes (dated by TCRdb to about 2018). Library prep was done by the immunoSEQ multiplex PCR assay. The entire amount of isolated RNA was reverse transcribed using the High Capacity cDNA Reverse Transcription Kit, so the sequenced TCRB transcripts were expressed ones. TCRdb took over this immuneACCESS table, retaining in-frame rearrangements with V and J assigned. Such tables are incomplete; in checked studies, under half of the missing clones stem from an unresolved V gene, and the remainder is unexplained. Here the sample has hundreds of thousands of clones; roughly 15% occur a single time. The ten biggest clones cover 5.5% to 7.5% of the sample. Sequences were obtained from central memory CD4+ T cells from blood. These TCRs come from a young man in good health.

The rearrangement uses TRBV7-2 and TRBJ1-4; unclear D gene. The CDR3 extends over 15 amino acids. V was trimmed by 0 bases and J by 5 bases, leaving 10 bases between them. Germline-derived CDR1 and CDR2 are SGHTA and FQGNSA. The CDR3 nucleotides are TGTGCCAGCAGCTTAGCGCGGCAGGTGAATGAAAAACTGTTTTTT. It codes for CASSLARQVNEKLFF.

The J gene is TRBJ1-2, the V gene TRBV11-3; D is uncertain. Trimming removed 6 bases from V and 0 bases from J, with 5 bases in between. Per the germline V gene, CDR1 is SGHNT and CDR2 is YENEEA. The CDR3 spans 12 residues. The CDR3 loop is CASSQANYGYTF. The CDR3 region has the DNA TGTGCCAGCAGTCAGGCTAACTATGGCTACACCTTC. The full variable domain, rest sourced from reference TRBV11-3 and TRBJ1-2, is EAGVVQSPRYKIIEKKQPVAFWCNPISGHNTLYWYLQNLGQGPELLIRYENEEAVDDSQLPKDRFSAERLKGVDSTLKIQPAELGDSAVYLCASSQANYGYTFGSGTRLTVV.

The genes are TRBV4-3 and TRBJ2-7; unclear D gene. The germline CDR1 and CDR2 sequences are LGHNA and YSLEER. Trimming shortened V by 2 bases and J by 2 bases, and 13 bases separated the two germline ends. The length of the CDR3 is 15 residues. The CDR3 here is CASSQKAATPYEQYF. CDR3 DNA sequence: TGCGCCAGCAGCCAAAAAGCTGCCACTCCCTACGAGCAGTACTTC.

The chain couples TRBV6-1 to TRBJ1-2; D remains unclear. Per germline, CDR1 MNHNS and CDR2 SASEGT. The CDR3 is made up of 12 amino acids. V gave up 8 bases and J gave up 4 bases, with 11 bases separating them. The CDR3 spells CASRPGSYGYTF. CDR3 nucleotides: TGTGCCAGCCGTCCCGGGAGCTATGGCTACACCTTC.

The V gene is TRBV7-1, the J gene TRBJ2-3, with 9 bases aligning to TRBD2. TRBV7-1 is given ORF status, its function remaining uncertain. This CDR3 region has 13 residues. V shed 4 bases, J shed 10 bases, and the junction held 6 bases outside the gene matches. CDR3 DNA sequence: TGTGCCAGCAGCTATAGCGGGAGTGGTGCGCAGTATTTT. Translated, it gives CASSYSGSGAQYF.

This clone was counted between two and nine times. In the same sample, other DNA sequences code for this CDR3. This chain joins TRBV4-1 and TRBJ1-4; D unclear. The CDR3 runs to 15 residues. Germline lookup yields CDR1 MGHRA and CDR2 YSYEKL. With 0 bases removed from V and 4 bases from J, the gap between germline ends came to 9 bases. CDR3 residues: CASSQDGRNNEKLFF. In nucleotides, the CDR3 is TGCGCCAGCAGCCAAGATGGCAGGAATAATGAAAAACTGTTTTTT.

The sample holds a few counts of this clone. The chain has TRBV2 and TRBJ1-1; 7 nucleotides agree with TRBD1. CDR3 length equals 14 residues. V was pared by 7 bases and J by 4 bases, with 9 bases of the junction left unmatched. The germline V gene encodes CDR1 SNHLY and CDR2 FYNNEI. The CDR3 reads CASKGARVGTEAFF. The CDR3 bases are TGTGCCAGCAAGGGGGCAAGGGTCGGCACTGAAGCTTTCTTT.

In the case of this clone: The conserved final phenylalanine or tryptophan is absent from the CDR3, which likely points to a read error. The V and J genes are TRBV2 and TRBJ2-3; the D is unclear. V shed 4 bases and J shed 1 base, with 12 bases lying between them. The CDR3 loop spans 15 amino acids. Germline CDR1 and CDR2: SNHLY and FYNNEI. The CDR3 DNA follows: TGTGCCAGCAGTGCGGACCACCGGGGCACAGATACGCAGTATCTT. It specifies CASSADHRGTDTQYL.

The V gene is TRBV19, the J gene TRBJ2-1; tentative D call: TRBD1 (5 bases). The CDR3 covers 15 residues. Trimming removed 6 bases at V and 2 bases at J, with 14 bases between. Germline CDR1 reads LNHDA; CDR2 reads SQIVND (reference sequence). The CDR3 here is CASSPQGRTYNEQFF. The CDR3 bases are TGTGCCAGTAGCCCCCAGGGTAGGACCTACAATGAGCAGTTCTTC.

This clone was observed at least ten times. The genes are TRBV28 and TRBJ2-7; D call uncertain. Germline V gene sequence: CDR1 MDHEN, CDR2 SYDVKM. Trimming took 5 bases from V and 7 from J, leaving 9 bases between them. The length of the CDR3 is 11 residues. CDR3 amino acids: CASSDSREQYV. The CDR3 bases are TGTGCCAGCAGTGACTCGAGGGAGCAGTACGTC.

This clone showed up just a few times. The CDR3 coding sequence is TGCAGCGTTGCCGGTCGGGACTATGGCTACACCTTC. Translated, it gives CSVAGRDYGYTF. The genes are TRBV29-1 and TRBJ1-2; the D is unclear. Trimming took 4 bases from V and 3 from J, leaving 9 bases between them. The germline V gene encodes CDR1 SQVTM and CDR2 ANQGSEA. The CDR3 consists of 12 residues.

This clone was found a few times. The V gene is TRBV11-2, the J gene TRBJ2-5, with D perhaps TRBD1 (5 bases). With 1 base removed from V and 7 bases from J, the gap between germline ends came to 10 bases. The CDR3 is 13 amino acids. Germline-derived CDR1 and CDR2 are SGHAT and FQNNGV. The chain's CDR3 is CASSLGRAGTQYF. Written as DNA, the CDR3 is TGTGCCAGCAGCTTAGGCAGGGCCGGGACCCAGTACTTC.

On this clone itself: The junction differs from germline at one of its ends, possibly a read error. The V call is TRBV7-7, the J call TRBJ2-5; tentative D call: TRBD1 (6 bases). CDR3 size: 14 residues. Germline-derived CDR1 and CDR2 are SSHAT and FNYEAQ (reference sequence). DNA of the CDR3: TGCGCCAGCAGCCCCGGGACATGGCAAGAGACCCAGTACTTC. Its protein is CASSPGTWQETQYF.

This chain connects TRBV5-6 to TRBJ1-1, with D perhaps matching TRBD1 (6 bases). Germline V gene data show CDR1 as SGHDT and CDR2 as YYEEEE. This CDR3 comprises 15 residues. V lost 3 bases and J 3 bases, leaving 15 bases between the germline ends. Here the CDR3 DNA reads TGTGCCAGCAGCTCCTTACAGGGCGTGTACACTGAAGCTTTCTTT. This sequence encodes CASSSLQGVYTEAFF.

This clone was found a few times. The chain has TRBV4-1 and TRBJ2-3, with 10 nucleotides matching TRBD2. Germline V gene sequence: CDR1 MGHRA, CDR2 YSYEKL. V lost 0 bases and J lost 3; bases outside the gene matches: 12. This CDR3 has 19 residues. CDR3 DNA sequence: TGCGCCAGCAGCCAAGATCGGGCCGGGACTAGCGAGAGGACAGATACGCAGTATTTT. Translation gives CASSQDRAGTSERTDTQYF.

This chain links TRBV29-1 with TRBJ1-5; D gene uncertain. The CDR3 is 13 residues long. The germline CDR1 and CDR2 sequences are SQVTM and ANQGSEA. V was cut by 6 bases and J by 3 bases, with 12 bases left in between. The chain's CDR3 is CSVVAGSNQPQHF. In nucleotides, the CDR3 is TGCAGCGTGGTGGCAGGTTCCAATCAGCCCCAGCATTTT.

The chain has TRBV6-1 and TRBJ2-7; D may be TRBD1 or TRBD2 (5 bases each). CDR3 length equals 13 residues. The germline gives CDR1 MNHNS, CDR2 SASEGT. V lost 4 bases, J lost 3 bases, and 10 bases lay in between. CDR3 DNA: TGTGCCAGCAGTGTGGGGGTTGGCTACGAGCAGTACGTC. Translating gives CASSVGVGYEQYV.

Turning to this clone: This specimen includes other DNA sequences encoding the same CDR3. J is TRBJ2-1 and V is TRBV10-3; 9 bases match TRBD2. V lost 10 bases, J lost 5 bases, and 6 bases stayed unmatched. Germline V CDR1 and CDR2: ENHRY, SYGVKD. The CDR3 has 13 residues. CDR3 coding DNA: TGTGCCAGCTTAGCGGGAGAGCACAATGAGCAGTTCTTC. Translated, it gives CASLAGEHNEQFF.

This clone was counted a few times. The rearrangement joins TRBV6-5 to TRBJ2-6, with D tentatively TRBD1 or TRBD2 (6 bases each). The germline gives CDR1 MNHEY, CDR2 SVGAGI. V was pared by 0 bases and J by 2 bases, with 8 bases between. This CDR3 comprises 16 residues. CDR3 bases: TGTGCCAGCAGTTACTCGAGGGGGGCTGGGGCCAACGTCCTGACTTTC. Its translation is CASSYSRGAGANVLTF.

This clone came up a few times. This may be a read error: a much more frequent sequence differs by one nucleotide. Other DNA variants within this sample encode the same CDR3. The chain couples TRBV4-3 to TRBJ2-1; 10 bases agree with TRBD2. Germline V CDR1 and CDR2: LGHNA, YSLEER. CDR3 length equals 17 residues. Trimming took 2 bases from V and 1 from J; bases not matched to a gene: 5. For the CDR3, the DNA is TGCGCCAGCAGCCAACGGGGAGCGGGGGGGTCCTACAATGAGCAGTTCTTC. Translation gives CASSQRGAGGSYNEQFF.

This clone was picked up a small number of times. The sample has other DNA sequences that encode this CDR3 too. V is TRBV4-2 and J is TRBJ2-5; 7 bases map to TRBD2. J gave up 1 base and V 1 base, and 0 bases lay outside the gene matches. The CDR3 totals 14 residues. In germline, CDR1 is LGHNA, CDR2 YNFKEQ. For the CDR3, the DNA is TGTGCCAGCAGCCAAGGGACTAGCCAAGAGACCCAGTACTTC. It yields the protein CASSQGTSQETQYF.

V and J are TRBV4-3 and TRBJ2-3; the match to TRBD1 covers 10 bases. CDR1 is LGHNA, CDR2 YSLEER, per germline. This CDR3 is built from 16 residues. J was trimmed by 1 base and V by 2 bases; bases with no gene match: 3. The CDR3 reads CASSQFGTGGTDTQYF. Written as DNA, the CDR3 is TGCGCCAGCAGCCAATTCGGGACAGGGGGCACAGATACGCAGTATTTT.

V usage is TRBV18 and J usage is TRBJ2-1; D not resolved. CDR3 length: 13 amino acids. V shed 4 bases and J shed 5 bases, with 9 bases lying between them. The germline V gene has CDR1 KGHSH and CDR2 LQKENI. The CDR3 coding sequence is TGTGCCAGCTCACTTTACACTGACAATGAGCAGTTCTTC. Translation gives CASSLYTDNEQFF. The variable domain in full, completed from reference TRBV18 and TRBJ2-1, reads NAGVMQNPRHLVRRRGQEARLRCSPMKGHSHVYWYRQLPEEGLKFMVYLQKENIIDESGMPKERFSAEFPKEGPSILRIQQVVRGDSAAYFCASSLYTDNEQFFGPGTRLTVL.